A single sample gave rise to the 24 T cell receptor beta chains below, sequenced in a study of blood T cell repertoires in COVID-19 (dated by TCRdb to the early 2020s). Libraries came from the immunoSEQ multiplex PCR assay. TCRdb holds this immuneACCESS table with in-frame rearrangements only. Some clones are missing; in checked studies, unresolved V genes explain under half, and the rest has no known cause. In all, the sample holds some 58,000 clones, and about 92% of those were seen once. The ten largest clones add up to about 4.6% of the sample. Material for sequencing was peripheral blood. These receptors were collected from a man aged 50-60 years with active COVID-19.

This sequence joins TRBV11-3 and TRBJ2-5; D is unclear. CDR3 length: 11 amino acids. Trimming shortened V by 5 bases and J by 5 bases, and 6 bases separated the two germline ends. Germline-derived CDR1 and CDR2 are SGHNT and YENEEA. The DNA of the CDR3 is TGTGCCAGCAGCGTCGGGGAGACCCAGTACTTC. Its translation is CASSVGETQYF.

The rearrangement uses TRBV5-8 and TRBJ2-1, with 8 bases fitting TRBD2. The CDR3 is made up of 16 amino acids. Looked up from germline, CDR1 is SGHTS and CDR2 is YDEGEE. V dropped 0 bases and J dropped 6; count of bases not matched to a gene: 8. DNA for the CDR3: TGTGCCAGCAGCTTGGATTGGCGGGGGGCTCTCAATGAGCAGTTCTTC. It is translated as CASSLDWRGALNEQFF.

This clone was seen a single time. This chain joins TRBV19 and TRBJ2-2, with 10 bases that match TRBD2. V lost 1 base, J lost 5 bases, and 4 bases stayed unmatched. The CDR3 is made up of 16 amino acids. Per the germline V gene, CDR1 is LNHDA and CDR2 is SQIVND (reference sequence). CDR3 sequence reads: CASSIGGTSVTGELFF. The DNA for the CDR3 is TGTGCCAGTAGTATAGGCGGGACTAGCGTAACCGGGGAGCTGTTTTTT. The full variable domain, with the rest looked up from reference TRBV19 and TRBJ2-2, is DGGITQSPKYLFRKEGQNVTLSCEQNLNHDAMYWYRQDPGQGLRLIYYSQIVNDFQKGDIAEGYSVSREKKESFPLTVTSAQKNPTAFYLCASSIGGTSVTGELFFGEGSRLTVL.

The V gene is TRBV23-1, the J gene TRBJ2-7, with D perhaps TRBD2 (5 bases). TRBV23-1 is an open reading frame, and its role is uncertain. Trimming shortened V by 0 bases and J by 2 bases, and 14 bases separated the two germline ends. There are 16 residues in the CDR3. The CDR3 nucleotides read TGCGCCAGCAGTCAATCTATCGGGGAAAAAGCCTACGAGCAGTACTTC. Translated: CASSQSIGEKAYEQYF.

The chain employs TRBV6-5 and TRBJ2-1; tentatively, D is TRBD2 (6 bases). The CDR3 consists of 15 residues. V lost 7 bases and J lost 0, with 13 bases in between. Germline lookup yields CDR1 MNHEY and CDR2 SVGAGI. CDR3 DNA: TGTGCCAGCACTGCCAGGGAGGCCTCCTACAATGAGCAGTTCTTC. Translating gives CASTAREASYNEQFF.

This chain uses TRBV7-9 with TRBJ1-2; D possibly corresponds to TRBD1 (5 bases). The V end lost 5 bases, the J end lost 10 bases, and 20 bases lay between the germline ends. CDR1 is SEHNR, CDR2 FQNEAQ, per germline (reference sequence). The CDR3 consists of 14 residues. The CDR3 DNA sequence: TGTGCCAGCAGCATGCAGGGCCTTGAATTTCACTACACCTTC. Translating it yields CASSMQGLEFHYTF.

The chain recombines TRBV6-5 with TRBJ1-2, with 7 nucleotides matching TRBD1. CDR3 length: 15 amino acids. Germline V gene data show CDR1 as MNHEY and CDR2 as SVGAGI. V lost 4 bases and J lost 5; bases outside the gene matches: 10. As DNA, the CDR3 is TGTGCCAGCAGTTCCACAGGAGGGGGCGGTTATGGCTACACCTTC. Its translation is CASSSTGGGGYGYTF.

The chain couples TRBV9 to TRBJ2-3, with 13 bases aligning to TRBD2. There are 16 residues in the CDR3. With V trimmed by 4 bases and J by 2 bases, 4 bases remained unmatched. The germline CDR1 and CDR2 sequences are SGDLS and YYNGEE. The DNA of the CDR3 is TGTGCCAGCAGCACGGGACTAGCGGGGAACACAGATACGCAGTATTTT. Translation: CASSTGLAGNTDTQYF.

V usage is TRBV12-2 and J usage is TRBJ2-7; the table names TRBD1, a call not compared with the DNA. TRBV12-2 is a pseudogene locus. The CDR3 has 14 amino acids. CDR3 amino acids: CASRLARNTYEQYF. DNA for the CDR3: TGTGCAAGTCGCTTAGCACGTAACACCTACGAGCAGTACTTC.

This chain joins TRBV7-3 and TRBJ2-2; TRBD2 matches at 13 bases. The CDR3 consists of 16 residues. V lost 5 bases, J lost 6 bases, and 6 bases stayed unmatched. Germline V gives CDR1 SGHTA, CDR2 FQGTGA. As DNA, the CDR3 is TGTGCCAGCAGCATGACTAGCGGGGGGCAACCCGGGGAGCTGTTTTTT. Residues: CASSMTSGGQPGELFF. The full variable domain, rest sourced from reference TRBV7-3 and TRBJ2-2, is GAGVSQTPSNKVTEKGKYVELRCDPISGHTALYWYRQSLGQGPEFLIYFQGTGAADDSGLPNDRFFAVRPEGSVSTLKIQRTERGDSAVYLCASSMTSGGQPGELFFGEGSRLTVL.

The V and J genes are TRBV28 and TRBJ1-2; D ambiguous. Trimming pared 3 bases from V and 0 bases from J, leaving 14 bases between. CDR3 length: 16 residues. In germline, CDR1 is MDHEN, CDR2 SYDVKM. CDR3 region: CASSLEGIRSNYGYTF. The CDR3 DNA reads as TGTGCCAGCAGTTTGGAGGGAATTCGTTCTAACTATGGCTACACCTTC.

The rearrangement links TRBV3-1 (or the pseudogene TRBV3-2) to TRBJ2-1, with TRBD2 matching 8 bases. Per the germline V gene, CDR1 is LGHDT and CDR2 is YNNKEL (reference sequence). Trimming took 3 bases from V and 0 from J; bases not matched to a gene: 1. The CDR3 contains 15 residues. CDR3: CASSQRGDSYNEQFF. CDR3 coding DNA: TGTGCCAGCAGCCAGCGGGGGGACTCCTACAATGAGCAGTTCTTC.

This rearrangement joins TRBV7-3 to TRBJ1-1; no reliable D call. Trimming removed 0 bases at V and 5 bases at J, with 7 bases between. The CDR3 contains 13 residues. Germline V gene sequence: CDR1 SGHTA, CDR2 FQGTGA. Here the CDR3 reads CASSLTKETEAFF. In nucleotides, the CDR3 is TGTGCCAGCAGCTTAACGAAGGAGACTGAAGCTTTCTTT.

Written as DNA, the CDR3 is TGTGCCAGCAGACGGTCAACAGGGATCTCCTACGAGCAGTACTTC. Its translation: CASRRSTGISYEQYF. The chain combines TRBV27 with TRBJ2-7; maybe TRBD1 (6 bases). The CDR3 is 15 amino acids. The V gene's germline CDR1 is MNHEY and CDR2 SMNVEV (reference sequence). V lost 6 bases to trimming and J lost 0 bases, with 15 bases between them.

The gene calls are TRBV10-3 and TRBJ1-2, with 9 bases fitting TRBD1. V trimming: 3 bases; J trimming: 2 bases; junction bases outside the gene matches: 4. CDR3 size: 15 residues. Per the germline V gene, CDR1 is ENHRY and CDR2 is SYGVKD. Here the CDR3 reads CAISDTQGANYGYTF. In DNA, the CDR3 is TGTGCCATCAGTGATACACAGGGGGCGAACTATGGCTACACCTTC.

Turning to this clone: The same CDR3 can be traced to other DNA sequences in this sample. V is TRBV9 and J is TRBJ2-1; TRBD2 agrees at 8 bases. Unmatched junction bases numbered 0, after V lost 1 base and J lost 0 bases. This CDR3 has 15 amino acids. Germline V gene data show CDR1 as SGDLS and CDR2 as YYNGEE. The CDR3 loop reads CASSVSGSSYNEQFF. DNA of the CDR3: TGTGCCAGCAGCGTAAGCGGGAGCTCCTACAATGAGCAGTTCTTC.

The chain has TRBV6-5 and TRBJ1-2; weak D call: TRBD1 (6 bases). V shed 0 bases and J shed 5 bases, with 13 bases lying between them. There are 15 residues in the CDR3. From germline, CDR1 is MNHEY and CDR2 SVGAGI. As DNA, the CDR3 is TGTGCCAGCAGTTACTCGATAGGGACAAGATATGGCTACACCTTC. Amino acid sequence: CASSYSIGTRYGYTF.

The chain is built from TRBV4-2 and TRBJ1-1; 7 positions match TRBD1. The CDR3 is 15 amino acids. The V and J ends lost 1 base and 5 bases, in that order; junction bases with no gene match: 7. Germline loops: CDR1 LGHNA, CDR2 YNFKEQ. The CDR3: CASSQGARGETEAFF. Here the CDR3 DNA reads TGTGCCAGCAGCCAAGGAGCCAGGGGGGAGACTGAAGCTTTCTTT.

CDR3: CSVSVGANYGYTF. The CDR3 region has the DNA TGCAGCGTTTCGGTGGGGGCGAACTATGGCTACACCTTC. The chain joins TRBV29-1 to TRBJ1-2; D is perhaps TRBD1 (6 bases). This CDR3 region has 13 residues. Germline-derived CDR1 and CDR2 are SQVTM and ANQGSEA. V was shortened by 5 bases and J by 2 bases, with 12 bases between the two germline ends.

As to this clone: One end of the junction is discordant with germline, which a read error may explain. The chain has TRBV12-3 or TRBV12-4 and TRBJ2-7; 7 nucleotides line up with TRBD1. The CDR3 totals 12 residues. The CDR3 DNA reads as TGTGCCAGCAGTTTCCACGACAGGGTCACACACTTC. Translation: CASSFHDRVTHF.

In DNA form, the CDR3 reads TGTGCCAGTAGTGTTATGGGGGGCTCTGGAAACACCATATATTTT. Translated: CASSVMGGSGNTIYF. The genes are TRBV19 and TRBJ1-3; weak D call: TRBD1 (5 bases). Germline CDR1 reads LNHDA; CDR2 reads SQIVND (reference sequence). This CDR3 has 15 amino acids. Trimming pared 5 bases from V and 0 bases from J, leaving 11 bases between.

The rearrangement joins TRBV11-3 to TRBJ2-3; a possible D gene is TRBD2 (5 bases). Between the trimmed V and J ends, which lost 5 bases and 0 bases, there was a span of 15 bases. Per germline, CDR1 SGHNT and CDR2 YENEEA. The CDR3 runs 16 residues. The CDR3 DNA follows: TGTGCCAGCAGCCCCCTGTTGTCGGGGAGCACAGATACGCAGTATTTT. Translation gives CASSPLLSGSTDTQYF.

The genes are TRBV9 and TRBJ2-3; 7 nucleotides match TRBD1. The CDR3 extends over 15 amino acids. Germline V gene lookup returns CDR1 SGDLS and CDR2 YYNGEE. V shed 3 bases and J 1 base; nucleotides not matched to a gene: 5. DNA for the CDR3: TGTGCCAGCAGCGAGAAGGGGGCAGGCACAGATACGCAGTATTTT. Protein product: CASSEKGAGTDTQYF.

This chain links TRBV6-6 with TRBJ2-7; 9 bases are a match to TRBD1. The CDR3 runs 14 residues. V shed 8 bases and J 3 bases; nucleotides not matched to a gene: 8. The germline V gene encodes CDR1 MNHNY and CDR2 SVGAGI (reference sequence). CDR3 in amino acids: CASRRQGGNYEQYF. CDR3 nucleotide sequence: TGTGCCAGCCGTAGACAGGGGGGGAACTACGAGCAGTACTTC.